Following are 29 T cell receptor beta chains from one sample sequenced in a study of cytomegalovirus exposure and HLA in healthy donors. PCR amplification relied on 60 Vbeta primers (plus 13 Jbeta primers). Method: immunoSEQ multiplex PCR; TCRdb's copy keeps in-frame clones and lacks some. The sample includes 220,000 or so clones, 80% to 85% of them seen just once. The sample taken for sequencing was PBMCs. These receptors all come from a woman aged 40 to 49 in good health and CMV-seronegative.

This clone was detected a few times. The J gene is TRBJ1-1, the V gene TRBV5-6; D is possibly TRBD1 (5 bases). Germline-derived CDR1 and CDR2 are SGHDT and YYEEEE. The CDR3 is 19 amino acids. Trimming cost V 4 bases and J 1 base, with 26 bases left between them. CDR3 in amino acids: CASSMRGSSFPRKNTEAFF. The CDR3 DNA reads as TGTGCCAGCAGCATGCGGGGGTCCTCCTTCCCACGAAAGAACACTGAAGCTTTCTTT.

The chain links TRBV6-1 to TRBJ2-7; D possibly corresponds to TRBD1 (5 bases). Germline values: CDR1 MNHNS, CDR2 SASEGT. V shed 4 bases and J shed 6 bases, with 19 bases lying between them. This CDR3 is built from 15 residues. CDR3 loop: CASSARTFTWIEQYF. The CDR3 DNA reads as TGTGCCAGCAGTGCGAGGACATTTACTTGGATCGAGCAGTACTTC.

V gene TRBV19 combines with J gene TRBJ2-2, with 11 positions matching TRBD1. The CDR3 spans 14 residues. Germline V gene sequence: CDR1 LNHDA, CDR2 SQIVND (reference sequence). Losses at the gene ends were 6 bases for V and 6 bases for J; bases not matched to a gene: 3. The CDR3: CASRGQGGPGELFF. In DNA form, the CDR3 reads TGTGCCAGTAGGGGACAGGGGGGCCCCGGGGAGCTGTTTTTT.

The V and J genes are TRBV28 and TRBJ2-1; TRBD2 agrees at 12 bases. The V gene's germline CDR1 is MDHEN and CDR2 SYDVKM. Losses at the gene ends were 4 bases for V and 9 bases for J; bases not matched to a gene: 7. The CDR3 is 15 amino acids. CDR3 region: CASSYPTSGSLEQFF. CDR3 sequence (DNA): TGTGCCAGCAGTTACCCGACTAGCGGGAGTCTTGAGCAGTTCTTC.

V is TRBV5-1 and J is TRBJ2-7; D remains ambiguous. The V gene's germline CDR1 is SGHRS and CDR2 YFSETQ. The CDR3 is 15 amino acids. V was shortened by 4 bases and J by 1 base, with 15 bases between the two germline ends. In DNA, the CDR3 is TGCGCCAGCAGCGACGGGTATGGTAGGTCCTACGAGCAGTACTTC. It codes for CASSDGYGRSYEQYF.

This clone was seen only a few times. The chain has TRBV6-1 and TRBJ2-7; D gene uncertain. CDR1 is MNHNS, CDR2 SASEGT, per germline. The CDR3 length is 11 residues. The V gene lost 3 bases and the J gene lost 3 bases, with 3 bases spanning the gap. CDR3 protein: CASSDYYEQYF. CDR3 nucleotides: TGTGCCAGCAGTGATTACTACGAGCAGTACTTC.

The table lists this clone with a count of one. The chain is built from TRBV18 and TRBJ1-4; 9 positions agree with TRBD1. This CDR3 comprises 14 residues. The junction had 9 bases not matched to a gene; V was cut back by 6 bases and J by 10 bases. Germline CDR1 and CDR2: KGHSH and LQKENI. The CDR3 bases are TGTGCCAGCTCCCCGGGACAGGGACCAGGAAAACTGTTTTTT. Translated: CASSPGQGPGKLFF. The full variable domain, its missing parts supplied by reference TRBV18 and TRBJ1-4, is NAGVMQNPRHLVRRRGQEARLRCSPMKGHSHVYWYRQLPEEGLKFMVYLQKENIIDESGMPKERFSAEFPKEGPSILRIQQVVRGDSAAYFCASSPGQGPGKLFFGSGTQLSVL.

J is TRBJ2-1 and V is TRBV18; D is unclear. In germline, CDR1 is KGHSH, CDR2 LQKENI. With 1 base removed from V and 0 bases from J, the gap between germline ends came to 4 bases. The CDR3 loop spans 14 amino acids. As DNA, the CDR3 is TGTGCCAGCTCACCACAGAGCTCCTACAATGAGCAGTTCTTC. Translated: CASSPQSSYNEQFF.

The gene calls are TRBV10-3 and TRBJ2-1; D is possibly TRBD2 (6 bases). Germline CDR1 ENHRY, CDR2 SYGVKD. This CDR3 is built from 15 residues. V lost 3 bases and J 10 bases, leaving 19 bases between the germline ends. CDR3 nucleotides: TGTGCCATCAGTGATAATTCAGCGGGTTTCGGGGAGCAGTTCTTC. Amino acids: CAISDNSAGFGEQFF.

The chain recombines TRBV4-2 with TRBJ2-1, with no clear D. Germline assignment: CDR1 LGHNA and CDR2 YNFKEQ. Trimming shortened V by 3 bases and J by 3 bases, and 9 bases separated the two germline ends. The CDR3 has 14 amino acids. The CDR3 is CASSQALLYNEQFF. The CDR3 DNA is TGTGCCAGCAGCCAGGCACTACTCTACAATGAGCAGTTCTTC.

The chain recombines TRBV5-1 with TRBJ2-2, with a tentative D call TRBD2 (6 bases). Germline V CDR1 and CDR2: SGHRS, YFSETQ. V gave up 2 bases and J gave up 2 bases, with 13 bases separating them. The CDR3 is 16 amino acids. CDR3 in amino acids: CASSFLARSNTGELFF. For the CDR3, the DNA is TGCGCCAGCAGCTTTCTAGCGCGGAGCAACACCGGGGAGCTGTTTTTT.

Points on this clone: A read error is possible here, since a much larger clone lies one base away. V gene TRBV11-3 combines with J gene TRBJ1-1; perhaps TRBD1 as D (5 bases). Germline V lookup: CDR1 SGHNT, CDR2 YENEEA. The CDR3 loop spans 13 amino acids. Trimming removed 4 bases from V and 1 base from J, with 7 bases in between. The CDR3 loop reads CASSSQENTEAFF. The CDR3, as DNA: TGTGCCAGCAGCTCACAGGAGAACACTGAAGCTTTCTTT.

This clone was seen a single time. The chain couples TRBV11-2 to TRBJ2-7, with 8 bases lining up with TRBD2. Trimming at V came to 6 bases and at J to 1 base, leaving 8 bases not matched to a gene. CDR1 is SGHAT and CDR2 is FQNNGV in the germline V gene. This CDR3 has 15 amino acids. The CDR3 region has the DNA TGTGCCAGCAGGGAGAGCGGGAGTGTTTCCTACGAGCAGTACTTC. Translation gives CASRESGSVSYEQYF.

The J gene is TRBJ2-7, the V gene TRBV7-9, with D perhaps TRBD1 (5 bases). Trimming shortened V by 2 bases and J by 5 bases, and 13 bases separated the two germline ends. Germline V gene lookup returns CDR1 SEHNR and CDR2 FQNEAQ (reference sequence). This CDR3 is built from 14 residues. The CDR3: CASSLPGFAHEQYF. The CDR3 DNA is TGTGCCAGCAGCTTACCAGGGTTTGCCCACGAGCAGTACTTC.

The genes are TRBV7-2 and TRBJ2-3; D is perhaps TRBD2 (5 bases). The V and J ends lost 1 base and 5 bases respectively, with 22 bases between them. Per the germline V gene, CDR1 is SGHTA and CDR2 is FQGNSA. The CDR3 runs to 18 residues. Here the CDR3 reads CASSLGSWRAVPGDTQYF. As DNA, the CDR3 is TGTGCCAGCAGCTTAGGGAGTTGGCGGGCCGTTCCCGGAGATACGCAGTATTTT. Full variable domain (missing parts from reference TRBV7-2 and TRBJ2-3): GAGVSQSPSNKVTEKGKDVELRCDPISGHTALYWYRQSLGQGLEFLIYFQGNSAPDKSGLPSDRFSAERTGGSVSTLTIQRTQQEDSAVYLCASSLGSWRAVPGDTQYFGPGTRLTVL.

V gene TRBV7-9 combines with J gene TRBJ1-1, with TRBD1 as a possible D gene (6 bases). CDR3 size: 14 residues. Germline CDR1 reads SEHNR; CDR2 reads FQNEAQ (reference sequence). V was trimmed by 0 bases and J by 11 bases, leaving 16 bases between them. CDR3 nucleotides: TGTGCCAGCAGCTTAGCGGGGGAGGGGGGTTACGCTTTCTTT. Translation: CASSLAGEGGYAFF. Supplemented by reference TRBV7-9 and TRBJ1-1, the full variable domain reads DTGVSQNPRHKITKRGQNVTFRCDPISEHNRLYWYRQTLGQGPEFLTYFQNEAQLEKSRLLSDRFSAERPKGSFSTLEIQRTEQGDSAMYLCASSLAGEGGYAFFGQGTRLTVV.

V and J are TRBV4-1 and TRBJ2-1, with 11 nucleotides matching TRBD2. After removal of 2 bases from V and 9 bases from J, the junction contained 15 bases not matched to a gene. In germline, CDR1 is MGHRA, CDR2 YSYEKL. This CDR3 has 18 residues. Here the CDR3 reads CASSQLYSGRALSGEQFF. CDR3 DNA sequence: TGCGCCAGCAGCCAACTATATAGCGGGAGGGCCCTCTCTGGTGAGCAGTTCTTC.

This clone has only one observation. This rearrangement joins TRBV2 to TRBJ2-3; D is possibly TRBD1 (6 bases). Per germline, CDR1 SNHLY and CDR2 FYNNEI. This CDR3 spans 15 amino acids. The V gene lost 6 bases and the J gene lost 1 base, with 14 bases spanning the gap. The CDR3 reads CASSAGEGGTDTQYF. DNA for the CDR3: TGTGCCAGCAGCGCAGGGGAAGGGGGCACAGATACGCAGTATTTT.

The J gene is TRBJ1-5, the V gene TRBV19, with D unresolved. With 5 bases removed from V and 6 bases from J, the gap between germline ends came to 11 bases. CDR3 length equals 13 residues. CDR1 and CDR2 from the germline V gene are LNHDA and SQIVND (reference sequence). In DNA form, the CDR3 reads TGTGCCAGTAGTCCCTCTGGCAGTCAGCCCCAGCATTTT. Residues: CASSPSGSQPQHF.

The chain joins TRBV5-6 to TRBJ1-2, with 8 bases fitting TRBD1. Germline CDR1 reads SGHDT; CDR2 reads YYEEEE. The CDR3 has 16 amino acids. Trimming removed 4 bases from V and 0 bases from J; junction bases left unmatched: 8. The CDR3 DNA reads TGTGCCAGCAGCCCGGGACAGGTCCTAGCTAACTATGGCTACACCTTC. Its protein is CASSPGQVLANYGYTF. The variable domain in full, completed from reference TRBV5-6 and TRBJ1-2, reads DAGVTQSPTHLIKTRGQQVTLRCSPKSGHDTVSWYQQALGQGPQFIFQYYEEEERQRGNFPDRFSGHQFPNYSSELNVNALLLGDSALYLCASSPGQVLANYGYTFGSGTRLTVV.

This chain uses TRBV7-3 with TRBJ2-6; 7 bases are shared with TRBD2. Germline CDR1 and CDR2: SGHTA and FQGTGA. This CDR3 region has 17 residues. Unmatched junction bases numbered 4, after V lost 2 bases and J lost 0 bases. CDR3 loop: CASSLAGLDSGANVLTF. The CDR3 region has the DNA TGTGCCAGCAGCTTAGCAGGACTAGACTCTGGGGCCAACGTCCTGACTTTC.

The chain carries TRBV10-1 and TRBJ2-2, with D perhaps TRBD1 (7 bases). Trimming removed 6 bases at V and 5 bases at J, with 16 bases between. The germline V gene has CDR1 WNHNN and CDR2 SYGVQD (reference sequence). This CDR3 spans 15 amino acids. The CDR3: CASSTLEGATGELFF. CDR3 nucleotide sequence: TGCGCCAGCAGCACACTGGAGGGGGCAACCGGGGAGCTGTTTTTT.

This clone has just a few counts. CDR3 residues: CASSSKRGSYEQYF. CDR3 bases: TGTGCCAGCAGTTCGAAGCGGGGCTCCTACGAGCAGTACTTC. This chain joins TRBV4-2 and TRBJ2-7, with 7 bases lining up with TRBD2. V was pared by 6 bases and J by 0 bases, with 5 bases of the junction left unmatched. Germline CDR1 and CDR2: LGHNA and YNFKEQ. The CDR3 contains 14 residues.

The rearrangement uses TRBV30 and TRBJ2-7; D is possibly TRBD1 (6 bases). The length of the CDR3 is 12 residues. In germline, CDR1 is GTSNPN, CDR2 SVGIG (reference sequence). Trimming cost V 5 bases and J 3 bases, with 11 bases left between them. CDR3 region: CAWGYRVYEQYF. The CDR3, as DNA: TGTGCCTGGGGGTACAGGGTCTACGAGCAGTACTTC.

The V call is TRBV2, the J call TRBJ2-1, with TRBD2 matching 9 bases. The CDR3 is made up of 16 amino acids. V lost 3 bases and J lost 5; bases outside the gene matches: 8. CDR1 is SNHLY and CDR2 is FYNNEI in the germline V gene. CDR3 nucleotide sequence: TGTGCCAGCAGTGATACCCGGTCTAGCGGGAACAATGAGCAGTTCTTC. It yields the protein CASSDTRSSGNNEQFF.

The rearrangement links TRBV19 to TRBJ2-4; 10 positions agree with TRBD2. The V gene's germline CDR1 is LNHDA and CDR2 SQIVND (reference sequence). This CDR3 is built from 16 residues. The V segment lost 7 bases and the J segment 0 bases; nucleotides outside the gene matches: 6. Here the CDR3 reads CASTLGLAVAKNIQYF. Here the CDR3 DNA reads TGTGCCAGTACGCTCGGACTAGCGGTAGCCAAAAACATTCAGTACTTC.

Comments on this clone: One junction end disagrees with the germline gene, perhaps due to a read error. The genes are TRBV30 and TRBJ2-1; 8 bases are a match to TRBD1. This CDR3 comprises 13 residues. Germline V gene data show CDR1 as GTSNPN and CDR2 as SVGIG (reference sequence). Here the CDR3 DNA reads TGTGCCTGGAGCCTCTCATTGGACAGGGAGAATCTCTTC. It encodes CAWSLSLDRENLF.

The genes are TRBV18 and TRBJ2-7; 8 bases are shared with TRBD1. Germline CDR1 reads KGHSH; CDR2 reads LQKENI. Losses at the gene ends were 1 base for V and 6 bases for J; bases not matched to a gene: 8. CDR3 size: 15 residues. CDR3 amino acids: CASSPLQGARGEQYF. CDR3 coding DNA: TGTGCCAGCTCACCACTGCAGGGGGCACGAGGCGAGCAGTACTTC.

The CDR3 bases are TGTGCCAGCAGTAAAGAGCGGGAGTCGCACGAGCAGTACTTC. Amino acids: CASSKERESHEQYF. The chain couples TRBV2 to TRBJ2-7; 8 positions match TRBD2. The CDR3 is 14 amino acids. J was trimmed by 5 bases and V by 5 bases; bases with no gene match: 8. Germline loops: CDR1 SNHLY, CDR2 FYNNEI.